The 2 T cell receptor beta chains in this list originate from one sample, sequenced in a study of Graves' ophthalmopathy and Graves' hyperthyroidism. As the template, RNA transcripts were used to amplify TCR beta CDR3 regions. First-round RT-PCR used HTBI primers; second-round multiplex PCR followed. TCRdb independently ran MiXCR on the multiplex PCR reads; one entry per CDR3 protein. The table has hundreds of thousands of distinct CDR3 sequences, approximately 39% seen once. Sequenced sample: peripheral blood. These receptors came from an adult man with Graves' ophthalmopathy.

This clonotype has ten or more counts. The CDR3 protein is CASSQGASPLHF. The CDR3 DNA sequence: TGTGCCAGCAGCCAAGGAGCATCACCCCTCCACTTT. The V gene is TRBV3-1, the J gene TRBJ1-6; D is unresolved. There are 12 residues in the CDR3. Trimming stripped 1 base from V and 10 bases from J, with 5 bases between. Per the germline V gene, CDR1 is LGHDT and CDR2 is YNNKEL (reference sequence).

The CDR3, as DNA: TGTGCCATCTCGAACGGGGAGGAAGGCTACACCTTC. As protein: CAISNGEEGYTF. This rearrangement joins TRBV10-3 to TRBJ1-2; D is uncertain. The length of the CDR3 is 12 residues. Deletions cut 8 bases from V and 8 bases from J, with 15 bases between. The germline gives CDR1 ENHRY, CDR2 SYGVKD.